This T cell receptor beta chain was identified during a study of Ad26.COV2.S vaccination and SARS-CoV-2 variants. Study results and caveats: Marked by substantial breadth, spike-specific CD8+ and CD4+ T cell responses were reportedly seen after vaccination. Using TCR breadth and depth analyses may have led to underestimated total T cell responses.

Some clones are missing from TCRdb's copy, which holds only in-frame ones; the method was immunoSEQ multiplex PCR. The table includes 350,000 to 400,000 clones, roughly nine tenths detected once. Noted treatment: roughly 18 received Ad26.COV2.S at low or high dose, single or two shots; about 5 received placebo; per-sample allocation not given. At day 63 after the first vaccine or placebo injection, samples were drawn. Vaccine was an Ad26 vector expressing Wuhan-strain SARS-CoV-2 spike. V lost 9 bases to trimming and J lost 8 bases, with 11 bases between them. The CDR3 is 11 residues long. The germline V gene has CDR1 SNHLY and CDR2 FYNNEI. Of note for this clone: The antigen is not known.

The chain uses TRBV2 and TRBJ2-1; D tentatively fits TRBD1 or TRBD2 (5 bases each). The receptor was isolated from a person between 18 and 65 years old who received the Ad26.COV2.S COVID-19 vaccine or a placebo. The sequences come from peripheral blood, collected in a trial of Ad26.COV2.S vaccine versus placebo. In DNA form, the CDR3 reads TGTGCCAGTCGAGGGGTAGATGAGCAGTTCTTC. As protein: CASRGVDEQFF.